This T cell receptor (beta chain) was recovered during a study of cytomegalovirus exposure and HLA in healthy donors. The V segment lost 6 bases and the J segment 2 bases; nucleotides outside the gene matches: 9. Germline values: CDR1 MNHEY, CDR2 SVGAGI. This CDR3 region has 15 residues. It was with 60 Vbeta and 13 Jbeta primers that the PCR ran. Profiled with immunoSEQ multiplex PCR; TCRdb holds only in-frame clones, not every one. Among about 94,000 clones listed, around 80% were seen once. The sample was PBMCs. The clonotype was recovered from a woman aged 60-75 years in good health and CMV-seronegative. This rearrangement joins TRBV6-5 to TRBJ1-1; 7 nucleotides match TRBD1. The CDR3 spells CASSRSTGLNTEAFF. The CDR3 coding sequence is TGTGCCAGCAGCCGATCGACAGGGCTAAACACTGAAGCTTTCTTT.